This T cell receptor beta chain was obtained from a study of T-cell reconstitution after alpha-beta-depleted transplantation in children. V shed 3 bases and J shed 4 bases, with 13 bases lying between them. Germline lookup yields CDR1 SEHNR and CDR2 FQNEAQ (reference sequence). This CDR3 has 15 amino acids. Unique molecular identifiers were incorporated when the TCRbeta library was constructed. One entry per CDR3 protein, called by TCRdb with MiXCR from the PCR reads. The sample yields 330,000 or so distinct CDR3 sequences, 9% to 12% seen once. This receptor was obtained from a human donor who donated a stem cell graft to a child with acute lymphoblastic leukemia. The chain is built from TRBV7-9 and TRBJ2-1; D is ambiguous. Specimen: PBMCs from the stem cell graft donor, collected from the stem cell graft. The CDR3 here is CASSLYTKGYNEQFF. CDR3 sequence (DNA): TGTGCCAGCAGCTTGTACACTAAGGGTTACAATGAGCAGTTCTTC.